The rows below give T cell receptor beta chains drawn from one sample of a study of shared clonotypes between healthy human individuals. Libraries were prepared by immunoSEQ multiplex PCR; TCRdb keeps only in-frame clonotypes and omits some of them. The sample contains 2 million to 2.5 million clones, more than 85% of which appear only once. Sequenced input: naive CD4+ T cells from PBMCs. These receptors originate from a man in his late teens or twenties in good health. Some clones in this sample may be carry-over from other donors' samples. Both conserved end residues are part of each CDR3. A row's size may be missing; if present it is once, few, many or a size class.

cdr3_aa | clone_size | v_call
CASSTGTSYGYTF | . | TRBV6-6
CSAENYGYTF | . | TRBV20-1
CASSNNPGQTEQYF | once | TRBV6-1
CASRKQNTEAFF | . | TRBV6-6
CASSAYREGTEAFF | . | TRBV7-9
CASSLPRGQSSGETQYF | once | TRBV4-2
CASSLDSGRGQEQYF | . | TRBV5-1
CASSVVKATEAFF | . | TRBV9
CASRNYGYTF | . | TRBV19
CASSLANNEQFF | . | TRBV5-1
CASRWGQGADGSNQPQHF | . | TRBV5-5
CASSLVVEAFF | . | TRBV11-2
CASVLGPPGGYYGYTF | . | TRBV5-6
CSSGREEGIQYF | . | TRBV29-1